These T cell receptor beta chains were read from a single sample in a study of blood T cell repertoires in COVID-19. The data were produced by immunoSEQ multiplex PCR, yet TCRdb's version contains in-frame clones alone and is incomplete. The repertoire holds 250,000 or so clones, with about 90% as singletons. The sequencing sample was made of PBMCs or T cells enriched from blood (not recorded which). The origin of the receptors is a man aged 30 to 45 who had recovered from COVID-19. Each CDR3 is given with its conserved first and last residue. A D gene is named only where the DNA matches it firmly. The size field is filled for only some rows; it gives once, few, many or a size class.

TRBV4-1	NA	17	TRBJ1-3	NA	TGCGCCAGCAGCCAGGGGCCCCGGTCTTGGTCTGGAAACACCATATATTTT	CASSQGPRSWSGNTIYF
TRBV18	NA	14	TRBJ1-5	NA	TGTGCCAGCTCACTAGGGGGAAGCAATCAGCCCCAGCATTTT	CASSLGGSNQPQHF
TRBV27	NA	15	TRBJ2-5	NA	TGTGCCAGCAGTCCAACCAGGGGACGAGGGGAGACCCAGTACTTC	CASSPTRGRGETQYF
TRBV15	NA	20	TRBJ2-1	TRBD2	TGTGCCACCAGCAGAGAGCCCTCCGGGACTAGCGGGAGGGCCTACAATGAGCAGTTCTTC	CATSREPSGTSGRAYNEQFF
TRBV6-5	NA	15	TRBJ2-7	TRBD2	TGTGCCAGCAGTTATTGGCGGGAGGCACCCTACGAGCAGTACTTC	CASSYWREAPYEQYF
TRBV4-1	NA	18	TRBJ1-1	NA	TGCGCCAGCAGCCAAGATAGGTTCCCCGGACAAGTGAACACTGAAGCTTTCTTT	CASSQDRFPGQVNTEAFF
TRBV5-1	NA	14	TRBJ2-1	NA	TGCGCCAGCAGCCCCTCGGACATCCACAATGAGCAGTTCTTC	CASSPSDIHNEQFF
TRBV9	NA	14	TRBJ2-1	NA	TGTGCCAGCAGCCCCCGCGGGGACTACAATGAGCAGTTCTTC	CASSPRGDYNEQFF
TRBV19	NA	13	TRBJ2-7	NA	TGTGCCTCACAGGCGGATAGCTCCTACGAGCAGTACTTC	CASQADSSYEQYF
TRBV7-2	NA	15	TRBJ1-5	NA	TGTGCCAGCAGCTTAGCCCCGAGCGGCAATCAGCCCCAGCATTTT	CASSLAPSGNQPQHF
TRBV7-9	NA	12	TRBJ2-7	NA	TGTGCCAGCGGAGTGGAGGCCTACGAGCAGTACTTC	CASGVEAYEQYF
TRBV30	NA	15	TRBJ1-2	NA	TGTGCCTGGAGAGGAAGACCGAAGGACAGAATCGGCTACACCTTC	CAWRGRPKDRIGYTF
TRBV3-1/TRBV3-2	NA	13	TRBJ2-7	NA	TGTGCCAGCAGCCACGGGTTTGCCTACGAGCAGTACTTC	CASSHGFAYEQYF
TRBV5-6	NA	15	TRBJ1-5	TRBD1	TGTGCCAGCACCATAAACCGGGACAGGAATCAGCCCCAGCATTTT	CASTINRDRNQPQHF
TRBV7-2	NA	16	TRBJ1-2	NA	TGTGCCAGCAGCCTCCTCGGCAGGGATTCTGGCTATGGCTACACCTTC	CASSLLGRDSGYGYTF
TRBV5-4	NA	13	TRBJ1-2	NA	TGTGCCAGCAGTTATACTGCGGGGAATGGCTACACCTTC	CASSYTAGNGYTF
TRBV5-5	NA	14	TRBJ1-2	NA	TGTGCCAGCAGCCCTCTGGACGGAGGCTATGGCTACACCTTC	CASSPLDGGYGYTF
TRBV7-9	NA	16	TRBJ2-1	TRBD2	TGTGCCAGCAGCCAGTCTAGCGGGATCATCTCCAATGAGCAGTTCTTC	CASSQSSGIISNEQFF
TRBV4-2	NA	16	TRBJ2-3	TRBD2	TGTGCCAGCAGCCAAGGAGGCCTAGCGGGGAAAGATACGCAGTATTTT	CASSQGGLAGKDTQYF
TRBV11-1	NA	14	TRBJ1-2	NA	TGTGCCAGCAGCACGACCCACGGGGGCTATGGCTACACCTTC	CASSTTHGGYGYTF
TRBV10-3	NA	14	TRBJ2-3	TRBD2	TGTGCCATCAGTGAGTCGGTGGCGGTCGCGGGAGCGTATTTT	CAISESVAVAGAYF
TRBV19	NA	12	TRBJ1-5	NA	TGTGCCAGTAGTGTCCTATATCAGCCCCAGCATTTT	CASSVLYQPQHF
TRBV27	once	16	TRBJ2-1	TRBD1	TGTGCCAGCAGTGTATACAGGGGGATCGTTTACAATGAGCAGTTCTTC	CASSVYRGIVYNEQFF
TRBV28	NA	13	TRBJ1-6	NA	TGTGCCAGCAGTTTGGTGGAGCTTTCACCCCTCCACTTT	CASSLVELSPLHF
TRBV11-2	NA	14	TRBJ1-2	TRBD1	TGTGCCAGCAGGTCGGGACAGGGGTACTATGGCTACACCTTC	CASRSGQGYYGYTF
TRBV27	NA	14	TRBJ2-1	NA	TGTGCCAGCAAAAACAGGGCCAGGAACAATGAGCAGTTCTTC	CASKNRARNNEQFF
TRBV9	NA	15	TRBJ2-2	NA	TGTGCCAGCAGCGTAGAACACCCCGACACCGGGGAGCTGTTTTTT	CASSVEHPDTGELFF
TRBV7-2	NA	19	TRBJ2-7	TRBD2	TGTGCCAGCAGCTCCCCGGGGGGGACTAGCGGGAGTCTACCCTACGAGCAGTACTTC	CASSSPGGTSGSLPYEQYF
TRBV5-1	once	13	TRBJ2-7	TRBD2	TGCGCCAGCAGCGGGGGGACTATCTACGAGCAGTACTTC	CASSGGTIYEQYF
TRBV14	NA	17	TRBJ1-5	TRBD1	TGTGCCAGCAGCCAAGCGAGGGGGGACAGGGGGCATCAGCCCCAGCATTTT	CASSQARGDRGHQPQHF
TRBV24-1	NA	14	TRBJ2-1	NA	TGTGCCACCATACACGGGGACTTTTACAATGAGCAGTTCTTC	CATIHGDFYNEQFF
TRBV7-3	NA	13	TRBJ1-2	TRBD1	TGTGCCAGCAGCCAAGACAGGGTTGGGGGCTACACCTTC	CASSQDRVGGYTF
TRBV5-4	NA	12	TRBJ1-2	NA	TGTGCCAGCAGCCCAGATAACTATGGCTACACCTTC	CASSPDNYGYTF
TRBV6-5	NA	13	TRBJ1-4	TRBD1	TGTGCCAGCAGACGGACAGGGATTGAAAAACTGTTTTTT	CASRRTGIEKLFF
TRBV5-1	NA	14	TRBJ2-7	TRBD2	TGCGCCAGCAGCTTGGATGCGCAAGCGGGGGAGCAGTACTTC	CASSLDAQAGEQYF
TRBV15	NA	17	TRBJ1-3	NA	TGTGCCACCAGCAGAGATCCAGCCGGGATTTCTGGAAACACCATATATTTT	CATSRDPAGISGNTIYF
TRBV6-5	NA	14	TRBJ2-7	TRBD1	TGTGCCAGCAGGGCCGGGACAGCGTCCTACGAGCAGTACTTC	CASRAGTASYEQYF
TRBV19	NA	13	TRBJ2-3	NA	TGTGCCAGTACCATACAGACAGGAGATACGCAGTATTTT	CASTIQTGDTQYF
TRBV12-3/TRBV12-4	few	12	TRBJ2-7	NA	TGTGCCAGCAGGCTATCAGCAGGGGCGCAGTACTTC	CASRLSAGAQYF
TRBV9	once	17	TRBJ1-2	TRBD1	TGTGCCAGCAGCGGCGCGCCGGGACAGGGGGCCGGCTATGGCTACACCTTC	CASSGAPGQGAGYGYTF
TRBV5-5	NA	18	TRBJ1-2	TRBD1	TGTGCCAGCAGCTTGGCGGGACAGGGGAGCTTACGGAACTATGGCTACACCTTC	CASSLAGQGSLRNYGYTF
TRBV4-2	NA	15	TRBJ2-1	TRBD2	TGTGCCAGCAGCCTACCCAGCGGGAGGGCCCGGGAGCAGTTCTTC	CASSLPSGRAREQFF
TRBV11-3	NA	17	TRBJ2-7	TRBD2	TGTGCCAGCAGCTTAGAGAAGACTAGCGGCTTCTCCTACGAGCAGTACTTC	CASSLEKTSGFSYEQYF
TRBV5-1	once	15	TRBJ2-4	TRBD1	TGCGCCAGCAGCTTGGGGACAGGGGGCGCAGACATTCAGTACTTC	CASSLGTGGADIQYF
TRBV2	NA	16	TRBJ2-7	TRBD2	TGTGCCAGCAGTGACGTCACTAGCGGGGGGAGCTACGAGCAGTACTTC	CASSDVTSGGSYEQYF
TRBV27	NA	14	TRBJ1-1	NA	TGTGCCAGCAGTTTATCGCCAGGGAACACTGAAGCTTTCTTT	CASSLSPGNTEAFF
TRBV7-8	NA	14	TRBJ1-5	NA	TGTGCCAGCAGCTTAGGGGACACGAGGCAGCCCCAGCATTTT	CASSLGDTRQPQHF
TRBV24-1	NA	15	TRBJ1-3	NA	TGTGCCACCAGTGATTCCAGGGGCTCTGGAAACACCATATATTTT	CATSDSRGSGNTIYF
TRBV6-2/TRBV6-3	NA	14	TRBJ2-7	NA	TGTGCCAGCAGTTACAACTACGGAAACTACGAGCAGTACTTC	CASSYNYGNYEQYF
TRBV2	NA	16	TRBJ2-7	TRBD1	TGTGCCAGCAGTGAATGGGTGGGACAGCCTGAGGACGAGCAGTACTTC	CASSEWVGQPEDEQYF
TRBV7-8	NA	13	TRBJ2-7	TRBD2	TGTGCCAGCAGCCGGACTAGCATAGGCGAGCAGTACTTC	CASSRTSIGEQYF
TRBV30	once	15	TRBJ1-1	NA	TGTGCCTGGAGTTCGGGGGGGGCGTTTAACACTGAAGCTTTCTTT	CAWSSGGAFNTEAFF
TRBV10-3	NA	15	TRBJ2-3	NA	TGTGCCATCAATAGTGGTACGCCATTCCCAGATACGCAGTATTTT	CAINSGTPFPDTQYF
TRBV3-1/TRBV3-2	NA	16	TRBJ2-7	NA	TGTGCCAGCAGCCAAGTTTTCCGGACACTGCGTGCTGAGCAGTACTTC	CASSQVFRTLRAEQYF
TRBV13	NA	16	TRBJ1-4	TRBD1	TGTGCCAGCAGCGCAAGACAGGGGGCAACTAATGAAAAACTGTTTTTT	CASSARQGATNEKLFF
TRBV7-2	NA	14	TRBJ1-6	TRBD1	TGTGCCAGCAGCTTGGGACAGGGATATTCACCCCTCCACTTT	CASSLGQGYSPLHF
TRBV3-1/TRBV3-2	NA	17	TRBJ2-3	TRBD2	TGTGCCAGCAGCCAAAATCCCGGGGGGGCCGGTACAGATACGCAGTATTTT	CASSQNPGGAGTDTQYF
TRBV6-5	NA	14	TRBJ1-2	TRBD1	TGTGCCAGCAGTAAGGAGGACAGGGGCTATGGCTACACCTTC	CASSKEDRGYGYTF
TRBV7-9	NA	14	TRBJ1-2	NA	TGTGCCAGCAGCTCTCGACAGCTCAACTATGGCTACACCTTC	CASSSRQLNYGYTF